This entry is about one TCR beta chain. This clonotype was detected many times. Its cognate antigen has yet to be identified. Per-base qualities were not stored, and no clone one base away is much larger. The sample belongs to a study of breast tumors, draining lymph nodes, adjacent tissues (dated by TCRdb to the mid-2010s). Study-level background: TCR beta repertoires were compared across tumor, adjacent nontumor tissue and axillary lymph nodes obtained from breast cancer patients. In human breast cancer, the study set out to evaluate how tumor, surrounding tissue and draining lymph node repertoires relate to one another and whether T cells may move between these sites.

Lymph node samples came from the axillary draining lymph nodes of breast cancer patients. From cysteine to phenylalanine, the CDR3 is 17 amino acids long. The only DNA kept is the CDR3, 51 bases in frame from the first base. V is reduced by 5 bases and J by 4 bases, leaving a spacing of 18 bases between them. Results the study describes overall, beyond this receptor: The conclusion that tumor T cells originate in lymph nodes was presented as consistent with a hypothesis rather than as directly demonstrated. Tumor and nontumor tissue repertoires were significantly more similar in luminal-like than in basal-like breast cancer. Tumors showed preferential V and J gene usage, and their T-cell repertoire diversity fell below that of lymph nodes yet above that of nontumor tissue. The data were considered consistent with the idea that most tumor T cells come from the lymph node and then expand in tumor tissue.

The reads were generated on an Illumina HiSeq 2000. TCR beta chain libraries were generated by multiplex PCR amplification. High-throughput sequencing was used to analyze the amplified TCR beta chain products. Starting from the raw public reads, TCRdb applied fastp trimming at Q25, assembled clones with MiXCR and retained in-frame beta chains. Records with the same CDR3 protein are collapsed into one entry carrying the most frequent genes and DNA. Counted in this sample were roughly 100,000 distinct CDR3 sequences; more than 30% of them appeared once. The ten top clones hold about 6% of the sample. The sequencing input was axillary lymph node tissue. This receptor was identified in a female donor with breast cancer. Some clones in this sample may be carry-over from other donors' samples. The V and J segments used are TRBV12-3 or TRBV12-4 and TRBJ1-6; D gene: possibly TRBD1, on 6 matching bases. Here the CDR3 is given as CASSPRGRGSYNSPLHF. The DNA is TGTGCCAGCAGTCCCCGAGGTAGGGGGTCATATAATTCACCCCTCCACTTT.